The present T cell receptor (beta chain) was sequenced within a study of shared clonotypes between healthy human individuals. The study, taken as a whole, reports: Donor scarcity curtailed the genetic and exposure-history diversity represented herein.

Donation came from healthy HIV-negative adults that had no recent acute infections or vaccinations. Clones were read by immunoSEQ multiplex PCR, and TCRdb kept only the in-frame ones, dropping some. Of hundreds of thousands of clones listed, roughly 77% are singletons. To note about this clone: The antigen is unknown.

The sequencing input was PBMCs. The receptor was isolated from a woman between 35 and 50 years old in good health. Some clones in this sample may be carry-over from other donors' samples.

The CDR3 DNA is TGTGCCAGCTCAACCTCCGGGACTGGAGGTCGGGAGCAGTACTTC. It codes for CASSTSGTGGREQYF. V usage is TRBV18 and J usage is TRBJ2-7; a possible D gene is TRBD2 (6 bases). Trimming left V 5 bases short and J 7 bases short, with 21 bases between. CDR3 size: 15 residues. CDR1 and CDR2 (germline): KGHSH, LQKENI.